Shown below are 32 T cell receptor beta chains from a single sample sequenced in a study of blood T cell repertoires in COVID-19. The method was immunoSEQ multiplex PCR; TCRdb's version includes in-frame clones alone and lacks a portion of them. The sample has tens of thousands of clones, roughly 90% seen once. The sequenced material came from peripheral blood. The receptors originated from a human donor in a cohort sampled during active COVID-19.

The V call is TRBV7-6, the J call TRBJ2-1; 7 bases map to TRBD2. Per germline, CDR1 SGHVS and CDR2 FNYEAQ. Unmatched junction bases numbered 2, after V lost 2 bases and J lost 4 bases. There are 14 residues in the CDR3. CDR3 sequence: CASSLQGGYNEQFF. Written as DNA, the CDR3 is TGTGCCAGCAGCTTACAGGGAGGGTACAATGAGCAGTTCTTC.

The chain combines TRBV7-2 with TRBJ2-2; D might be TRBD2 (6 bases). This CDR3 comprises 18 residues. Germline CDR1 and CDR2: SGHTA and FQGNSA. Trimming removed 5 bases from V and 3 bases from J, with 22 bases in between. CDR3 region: CASSLRDSRRVDTGELFF. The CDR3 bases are TGTGCCAGCAGCCTCCGGGACTCAAGGAGGGTAGACACCGGGGAGCTGTTTTTT.

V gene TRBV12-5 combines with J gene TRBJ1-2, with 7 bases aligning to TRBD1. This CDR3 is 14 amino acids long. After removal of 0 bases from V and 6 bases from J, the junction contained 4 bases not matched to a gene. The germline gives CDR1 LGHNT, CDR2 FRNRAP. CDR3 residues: CASGLVGGTNGYTF. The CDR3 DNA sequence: TGTGCTAGTGGTTTGGTAGGGGGCACTAATGGCTACACCTTC. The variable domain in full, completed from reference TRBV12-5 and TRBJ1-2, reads DARVTQTPRHKVTEMGQEVTMRCQPILGHNTVFWYRQTMMQGLELLAYFRNRAPLDDSGMPKDRFSAEMPDATLATLKIQPSEPRDSAVYFCASGLVGGTNGYTFGSGTRLTVV.

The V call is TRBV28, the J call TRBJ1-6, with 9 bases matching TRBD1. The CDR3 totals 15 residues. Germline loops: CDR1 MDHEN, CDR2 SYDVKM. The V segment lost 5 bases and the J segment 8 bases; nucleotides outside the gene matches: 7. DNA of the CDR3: TGTGCCAGCAGTGCACGGGACAGGGATCATTCACCCCTCCACTTT. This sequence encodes CASSARDRDHSPLHF.

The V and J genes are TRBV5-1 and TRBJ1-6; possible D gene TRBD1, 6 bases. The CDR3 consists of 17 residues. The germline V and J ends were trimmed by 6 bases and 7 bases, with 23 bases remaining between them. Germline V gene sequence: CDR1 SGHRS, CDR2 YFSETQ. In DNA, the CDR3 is TGCGCCAGCACCCCCGGGGGGGCAGGGCCGGAAAATTCACCCCTCCACTTT. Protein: CASTPGGAGPENSPLHF.

For the CDR3, the DNA is TGTGCCAGTAGTATCGGGGGGCTGGCCTCTGGGGCCAACGTCCTGACTTTC. Its protein is CASSIGGLASGANVLTF. The chain recombines TRBV19 with TRBJ2-6, with a weak D call TRBD2 (7 bases). Looked up from germline, CDR1 is LNHDA and CDR2 is SQIVND (reference sequence). Trimming pared 3 bases from V and 0 bases from J, leaving 12 bases between. The CDR3 contains 17 residues.

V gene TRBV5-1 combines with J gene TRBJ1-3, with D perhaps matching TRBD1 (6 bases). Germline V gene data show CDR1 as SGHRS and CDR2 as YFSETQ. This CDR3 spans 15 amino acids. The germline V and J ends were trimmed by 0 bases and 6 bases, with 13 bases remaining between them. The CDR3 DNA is TGCGCCAGCAGCTTGGACAGGGTCGCAGAAAACACCATATATTTT. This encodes CASSLDRVAENTIYF.

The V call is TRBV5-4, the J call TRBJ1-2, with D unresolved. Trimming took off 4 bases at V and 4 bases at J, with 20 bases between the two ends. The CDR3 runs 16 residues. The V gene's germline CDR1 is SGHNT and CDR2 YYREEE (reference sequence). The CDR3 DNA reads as TGTGCCAGCAGCCCTAATACGGGTACCCCTCTCTATGGCTACACCTTC. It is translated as CASSPNTGTPLYGYTF.

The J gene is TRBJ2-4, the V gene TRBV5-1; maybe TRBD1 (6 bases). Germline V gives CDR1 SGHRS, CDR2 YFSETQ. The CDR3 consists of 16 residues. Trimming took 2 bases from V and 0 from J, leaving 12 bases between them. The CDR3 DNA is TGCGCCAGCAGCTTTGACAGGTCACTAGCCAAAAACATTCAGTACTTC. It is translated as CASSFDRSLAKNIQYF.

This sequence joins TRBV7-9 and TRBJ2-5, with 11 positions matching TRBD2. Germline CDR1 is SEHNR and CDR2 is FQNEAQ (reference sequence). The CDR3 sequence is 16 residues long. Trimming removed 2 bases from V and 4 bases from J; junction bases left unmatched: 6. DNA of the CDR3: TGTGCCAGCAGCTTAACTAGCGGGGGACGCTCAGAGACCCAGTACTTC. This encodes CASSLTSGGRSETQYF.

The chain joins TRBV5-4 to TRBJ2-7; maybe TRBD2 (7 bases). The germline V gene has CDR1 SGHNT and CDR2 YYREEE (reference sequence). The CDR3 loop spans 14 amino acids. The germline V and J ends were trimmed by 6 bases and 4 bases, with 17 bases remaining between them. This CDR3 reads CASTKQGGEYEQYF. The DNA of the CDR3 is TGTGCCAGCACCAAACAGGGAGGGGAGTACGAGCAGTACTTC.

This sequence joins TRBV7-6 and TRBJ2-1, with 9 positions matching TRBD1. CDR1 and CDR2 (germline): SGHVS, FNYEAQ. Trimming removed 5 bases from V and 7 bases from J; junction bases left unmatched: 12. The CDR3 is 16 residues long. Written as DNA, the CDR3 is TGTGCCAGCAGCCGCCCGGGACAGGGAGCGAGGAATGAGCAGTTCTTC. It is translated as CASSRPGQGARNEQFF.

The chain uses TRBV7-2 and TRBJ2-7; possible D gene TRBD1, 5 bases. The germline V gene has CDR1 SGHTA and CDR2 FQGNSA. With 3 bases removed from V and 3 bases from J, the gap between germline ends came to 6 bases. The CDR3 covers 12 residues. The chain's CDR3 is CASSFQGYEQYF. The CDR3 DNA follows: TGTGCCAGCAGCTTTCAGGGCTACGAGCAGTACTTC.

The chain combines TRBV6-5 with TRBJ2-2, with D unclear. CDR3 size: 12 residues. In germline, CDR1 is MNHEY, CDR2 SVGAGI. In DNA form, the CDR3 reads TGTGCGAGCTGGCAGAACACCGGGGAGCTGTTTTTT. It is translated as CASWQNTGELFF.

CDR3 in DNA: TGTGCCAGTAGTATGGACAGGTCCCAAGAGACCCAGTACTTC. As protein: CASSMDRSQETQYF. J is TRBJ2-5 and V is TRBV19; TRBD1 matches 7 bases. Germline V gene sequence: CDR1 LNHDA, CDR2 SQIVND (reference sequence). The V segment lost 3 bases and the J segment 1 base; nucleotides outside the gene matches: 2. CDR3 size: 14 residues.

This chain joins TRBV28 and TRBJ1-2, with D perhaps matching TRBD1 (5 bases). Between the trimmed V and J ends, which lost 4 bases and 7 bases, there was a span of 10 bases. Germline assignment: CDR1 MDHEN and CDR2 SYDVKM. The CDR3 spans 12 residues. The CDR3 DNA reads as TGTGCCAGCAGTTCCCAGGGTTCTGGCTACACCTTC. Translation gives CASSSQGSGYTF.

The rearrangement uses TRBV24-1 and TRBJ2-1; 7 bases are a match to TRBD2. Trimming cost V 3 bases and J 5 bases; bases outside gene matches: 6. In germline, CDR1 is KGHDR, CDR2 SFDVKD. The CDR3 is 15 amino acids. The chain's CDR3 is CATSDPGREDNEQFF. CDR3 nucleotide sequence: TGTGCCACCAGTGATCCGGGGAGGGAGGACAATGAGCAGTTCTTC.

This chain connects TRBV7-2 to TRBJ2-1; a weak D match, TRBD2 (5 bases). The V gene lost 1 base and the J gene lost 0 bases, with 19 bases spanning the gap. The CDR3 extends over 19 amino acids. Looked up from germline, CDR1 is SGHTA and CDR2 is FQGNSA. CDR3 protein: CASSLVRGLIPSSYNEQFF. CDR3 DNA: TGTGCCAGCAGCTTAGTGCGAGGACTTATACCTAGCTCCTACAATGAGCAGTTCTTC. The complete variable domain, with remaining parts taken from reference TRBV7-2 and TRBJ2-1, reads GAGVSQSPSNKVTEKGKDVELRCDPISGHTALYWYRQSLGQGLEFLIYFQGNSAPDKSGLPSDRFSAERTGGSVSTLTIQRTQQEDSAVYLCASSLVRGLIPSSYNEQFFGPGTRLTVL.

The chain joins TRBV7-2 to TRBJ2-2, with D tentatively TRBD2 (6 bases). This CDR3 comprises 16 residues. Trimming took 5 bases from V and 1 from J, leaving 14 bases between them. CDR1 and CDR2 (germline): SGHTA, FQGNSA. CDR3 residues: CASSPSPAGNTGELFF. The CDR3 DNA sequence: TGTGCCAGCAGCCCCTCCCCAGCGGGGAACACCGGGGAGCTGTTTTTT.

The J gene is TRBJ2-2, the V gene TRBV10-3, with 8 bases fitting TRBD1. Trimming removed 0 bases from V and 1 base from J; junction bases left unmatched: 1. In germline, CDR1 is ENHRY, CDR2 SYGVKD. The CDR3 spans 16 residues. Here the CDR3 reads CAISESGTGNTGELFF. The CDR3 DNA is TGTGCCATCAGTGAGTCGGGGACAGGGAACACCGGGGAGCTGTTTTTT.

The CDR3 sequence: CASRRQNRDTQYF. The CDR3, as DNA: TGTGCCAGCAGGAGACAGAATCGAGATACGCAGTATTTT. The chain carries TRBV12-3 or TRBV12-4 and TRBJ2-3; D might be TRBD1 (5 bases). There are 13 residues in the CDR3. Trimming cost V 6 bases and J 5 bases, with 12 bases left between them.

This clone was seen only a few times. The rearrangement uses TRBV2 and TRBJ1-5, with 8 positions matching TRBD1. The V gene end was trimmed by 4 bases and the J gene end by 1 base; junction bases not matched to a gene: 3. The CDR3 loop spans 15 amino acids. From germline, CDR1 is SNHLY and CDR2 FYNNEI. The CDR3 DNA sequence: TGTGCCAGCAGTGGTCAGGGGGCGAGCAATCAGCCCCAGCATTTT. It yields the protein CASSGQGASNQPQHF.

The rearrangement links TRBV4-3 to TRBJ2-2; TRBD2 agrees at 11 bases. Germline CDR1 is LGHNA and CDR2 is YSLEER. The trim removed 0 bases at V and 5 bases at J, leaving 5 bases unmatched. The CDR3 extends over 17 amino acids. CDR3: CASSQDRASGGTGELFF. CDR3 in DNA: TGCGCCAGCAGCCAAGATCGGGCTAGCGGGGGGACCGGGGAGCTGTTTTTT.

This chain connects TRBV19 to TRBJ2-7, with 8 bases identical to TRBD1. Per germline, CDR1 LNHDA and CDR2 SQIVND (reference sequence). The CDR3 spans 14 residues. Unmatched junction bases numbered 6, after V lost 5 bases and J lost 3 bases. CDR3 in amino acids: CASSAGTGRYEQYF. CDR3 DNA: TGTGCCAGTAGTGCCGGGACAGGACGCTACGAGCAGTACTTC.

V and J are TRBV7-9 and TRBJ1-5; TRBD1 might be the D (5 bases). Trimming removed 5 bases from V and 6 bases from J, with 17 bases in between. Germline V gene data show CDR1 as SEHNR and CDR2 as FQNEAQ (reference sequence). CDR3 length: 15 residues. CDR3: CASSPGQGGSQPQHF. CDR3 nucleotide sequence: TGTGCCAGCAGCCCCGGGCAGGGCGGGAGTCAGCCCCAGCATTTT.

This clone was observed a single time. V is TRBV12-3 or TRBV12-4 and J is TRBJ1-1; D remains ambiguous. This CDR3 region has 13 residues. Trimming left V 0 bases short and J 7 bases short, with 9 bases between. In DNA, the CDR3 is TGTGCCAGCAGTTTAGCGCGAAACGGTGAAGCTTTCTTT. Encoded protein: CASSLARNGEAFF.

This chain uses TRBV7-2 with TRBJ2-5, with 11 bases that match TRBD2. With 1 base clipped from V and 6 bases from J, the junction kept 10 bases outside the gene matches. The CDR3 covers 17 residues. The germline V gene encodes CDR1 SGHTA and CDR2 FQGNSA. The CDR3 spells CASSLGSLAGVGQTQYF. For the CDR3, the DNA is TGTGCCAGCAGCTTAGGATCACTAGCGGGGGTCGGCCAGACCCAGTACTTC.

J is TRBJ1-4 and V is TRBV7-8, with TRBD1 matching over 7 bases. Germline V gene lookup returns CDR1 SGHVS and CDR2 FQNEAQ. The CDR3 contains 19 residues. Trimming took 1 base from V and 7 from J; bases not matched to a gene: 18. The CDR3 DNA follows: TGTGCCAGCAGCTTAGTGGGGCCGGGACAGACCATGCGGGGTGAAAAACTGTTTTTT. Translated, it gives CASSLVGPGQTMRGEKLFF.

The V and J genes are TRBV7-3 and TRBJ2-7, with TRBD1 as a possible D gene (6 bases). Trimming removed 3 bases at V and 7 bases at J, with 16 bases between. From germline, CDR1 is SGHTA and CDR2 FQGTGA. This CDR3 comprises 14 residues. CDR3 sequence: CASSFGRGSREQYF. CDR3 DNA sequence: TGTGCCAGCAGCTTCGGCAGGGGATCGAGGGAGCAGTACTTC.

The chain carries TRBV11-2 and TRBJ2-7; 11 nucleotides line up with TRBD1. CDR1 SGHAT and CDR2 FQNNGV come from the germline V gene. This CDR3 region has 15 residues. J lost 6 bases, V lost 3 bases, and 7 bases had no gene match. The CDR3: CASSFAGTGGSEQYF. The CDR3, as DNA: TGTGCCAGCAGCTTTGCCGGGACAGGGGGTAGCGAGCAGTACTTC.

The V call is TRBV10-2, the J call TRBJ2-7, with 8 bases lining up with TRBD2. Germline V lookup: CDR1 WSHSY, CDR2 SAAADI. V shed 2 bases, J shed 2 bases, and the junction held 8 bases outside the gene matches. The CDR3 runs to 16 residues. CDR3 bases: TGCGCCAGCAGTGAGACACGTAGCGGGATCGCCTACGAGCAGTACTTC. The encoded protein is CASSETRSGIAYEQYF.

CDR3 sequence: CASSVEGQGYDEQYF. CDR3 coding DNA: TGTGCCAGCAGCGTAGAGGGACAGGGATACGACGAGCAGTACTTC. The genes are TRBV9 and TRBJ2-7; the match to TRBD1 covers 9 bases. Trimming took 0 bases from V and 5 from J; bases not matched to a gene: 6. CDR3 size: 15 residues. CDR1 and CDR2 (germline): SGDLS, YYNGEE.